This T cell receptor beta chain was captured in a study of blood T cell repertoires in COVID-19. This CDR3 spans 13 amino acids. V was pared by 7 bases and J by 1 base, with 10 bases between. Sequenced by immunoSEQ multiplex PCR; TCRdb stores in-frame clones only, minus some. Of some 73,000 clones listed, about nine tenths were seen once; the top ten hold about an eighth. Sequencing was done on a sample of peripheral blood. The chain employs TRBV12-3 or TRBV12-4 and TRBJ1-1; tentatively, D is TRBD1 (5 bases). The sequence derives from a woman aged 55-70 years with acute or convalescent COVID-19. The CDR3 sequence: CASTSTGNTEAFF. The CDR3 region has the DNA TGTGCCAGCACCAGTACAGGGAACACTGAAGCTTTCTTT.